This T cell receptor beta chain derives from a study of technical replicates of blood from a handful of donors (TCRdb year 2017). In the case of this clone: Its target antigen remains unknown. Per-base qualities were not stored, and no clone one base away is much larger.

The library was generated by the immunoSEQ multiplex PCR assay. TCRdb limited this immuneACCESS table to in-frame rearrangements with V and J called. A share of clones is missing; checked studies link under half to unresolved V genes, and the rest is unexplained. For this sample the table gives roughly 100,000 clones, of which almost 97% were detected only once. Together, the top ten hold more than 0.35% of the sample. The germline ends are 14 bases apart after V is trimmed by 6 bases and J by 6 bases. The CDR3, cysteine through phenylalanine, is 12 amino acids long. The read is trimmed to its CDR3 DNA, 36 bases read in frame from base 1. Taken from the germline V gene, the CDR1 and CDR2 loops are SQVTM and ANQGSEA.

The TCR comes from a human donor in good health. Sequenced input: T cells isolated from PBMCs. The V and J segments used are TRBV29-1 and TRBJ1-2; a confident D gene designation cannot be given. The DNA sequence is as follows: TGCAGCGTCGATAAGACATCTCATGGCTACACCTTC. The resulting protein is CSVDKTSHGYTF.